This T cell receptor (beta chain) came from a study of response to subunit inactivated influenza vaccine. General study findings and limits: Researchers suggested that each seasonal influenza vaccination recruits few new T cells.

The sample holds a few counts of this clonotype. Its antigen is as yet unknown. The junction does not match germline at one end; this may be a read error. TCRdb redid the calling of the RT-PCR reads with MiXCR, one entry per CDR3 protein. Altogether about 570,000 distinct CDR3 sequences are present, around 11% being singletons, with the ten largest covering 9.5% to 13%. Sequencing used PBMCs from blood, obtained on the day of vaccination. The sequence derives from a man in his fifties who received an inactivated influenza vaccine.

The CDR3 loop is CASSDLMLIF. The CDR3 coding sequence is TGTGCCAGCAGTGATCTCATGCTGATCTTT. V gene TRBV6-1 combines with J gene TRBJ1-1; no clear D gene. CDR3 length: 10 residues. Germline V lookup: CDR1 MNHNS, CDR2 SASEGT.